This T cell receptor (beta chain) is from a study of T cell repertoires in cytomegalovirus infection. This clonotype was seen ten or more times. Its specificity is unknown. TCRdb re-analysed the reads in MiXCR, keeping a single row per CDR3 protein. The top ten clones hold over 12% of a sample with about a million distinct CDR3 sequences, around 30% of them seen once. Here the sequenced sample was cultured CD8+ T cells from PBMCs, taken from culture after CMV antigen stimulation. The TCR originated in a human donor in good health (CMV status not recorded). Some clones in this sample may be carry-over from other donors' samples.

The CDR3 DNA follows: TGTGCCAGCAGCTTAGACAGTTGGTATGGCTACACCTTC. Translated: CASSLDSWYGYTF. The rearrangement joins TRBV7-9 to TRBJ1-2; no firm D call. CDR3 length equals 13 residues. The germline V gene has CDR1 SEHNR and CDR2 FQNEAQ (reference sequence). The V gene lost 1 base and the J gene lost 5 bases, with 8 bases spanning the gap.